Each of the 18 T cell receptor beta chains below was sequenced from the same sample in a study of cytomegalovirus exposure and HLA in healthy donors. Vbeta (60) and Jbeta (13) primers were used in the PCR. This table comes from immunoSEQ multiplex PCR, and its TCRdb copy is limited to in-frame clones, with some not included. The repertoire holds some 200,000 clones, with 82% as singletons. Sample: PBMCs. Receptors originate from a boy between 2 and 10 years old in good health and CMV-seronegative.

This clone was recorded only once. This chain joins TRBV9 and TRBJ1-5; D might be TRBD1 (5 bases). The germline CDR1 and CDR2 sequences are SGDLS and YYNGEE. The length of the CDR3 is 14 residues. The ends were cut back, 4 bases at V and 1 base at J, with 9 bases in the middle. Here the CDR3 DNA reads TGTGCCAGCAGCCCGGGGGGAAGCAATCAGCCCCAGCATTTT. It encodes CASSPGGSNQPQHF.

This clone has just one count. This chain joins TRBV7-2 and TRBJ2-1, with 9 bases fitting TRBD2. Germline V gene lookup returns CDR1 SGHTA and CDR2 FQGNSA. J was trimmed by 9 bases and V by 0 bases; bases with no gene match: 6. CDR3 length: 15 amino acids. In DNA form, the CDR3 reads TGTGCCAGCAGCTTAGCTAGCGGGGGAAGCGGTGAGCAGTTCTTC. Translation: CASSLASGGSGEQFF.

The chain couples TRBV5-1 to TRBJ2-1; 11 bases are shared with TRBD2. The germline V gene has CDR1 SGHRS and CDR2 YFSETQ. This CDR3 spans 16 amino acids. V lost 5 bases and J lost 6; bases outside the gene matches: 10. The CDR3 DNA sequence: TGCGCCAGCAGACGCGCCCTAGCGGGGGGCAGCAATGAGCAGTTCTTC. Its protein product is CASRRALAGGSNEQFF. Supplemented by reference TRBV5-1 and TRBJ2-1, the full variable domain reads KAGVTQTPRYLIKTRGQQVTLSCSPISGHRSVSWYQQTPGQGLQFLFEYFSETQRNKGNFPGRFSGRQFSNSRSEMNVSTLELGDSALYLCASRRALAGGSNEQFFGPGTRLTVL.

The chain combines TRBV4-3 with TRBJ2-3; possible D gene TRBD1, 5 bases. Trimming removed 0 bases at V and 2 bases at J, with 15 bases between. Germline CDR1 LGHNA, CDR2 YSLEER. The CDR3 extends over 17 amino acids. CDR3: CASSQDRYEDNTDTQYF. CDR3 nucleotide sequence: TGCGCCAGCAGCCAAGATAGGTACGAGGACAACACAGATACGCAGTATTTT.

This chain connects TRBV7-9 to TRBJ1-3; D is ambiguous. The CDR3 runs 14 residues. The ends were cut back, 1 base at V and 5 bases at J, with 9 bases in the middle. Germline V gene sequence: CDR1 SEHNR, CDR2 FQNEAQ (reference sequence). The CDR3 coding sequence is TGTGCCAGCAGCTTAGAAGGAGCAAGAAACACCATATATTTT. It codes for CASSLEGARNTIYF.

The chain links TRBV7-8 to TRBJ1-6, with 8 bases that match TRBD1. Per the germline V gene, CDR1 is SGHVS and CDR2 is FQNEAQ. V lost 5 bases, J lost 7 bases, and 4 bases stayed unmatched. CDR3 length: 14 amino acids. CDR3 region: CASSPRDRNSPLHF. The CDR3 bases are TGTGCCAGCAGCCCCCGGGACAGGAATTCACCCCTCCACTTT.

V and J are TRBV4-2 and TRBJ2-7; 7 positions agree with TRBD2. CDR3 length: 15 amino acids. V was pared by 0 bases and J by 6 bases, with 8 bases of the junction left unmatched. Germline values: CDR1 LGHNA, CDR2 YNFKEQ. For the CDR3, the DNA is TGTGCCAGCAGCCAAGAGGTGGGGGGGGGTCGCGAGCAGTACTTC. Translated, it gives CASSQEVGGGREQYF.

This clone appeared a single time. The chain links TRBV7-4 to TRBJ2-3; TRBD2 might be the D (5 bases). In germline, CDR1 is SGHVT, CDR2 SQSDAQ. V lost 1 base to trimming and J lost 2 bases, with 28 bases between them. The CDR3 runs 21 residues. The DNA for the CDR3 is TGTGCCAGCAGCTTAGACCCGAGAGAGGTGAGGGAGTTCTCCCACACAGATACGCAGTATTTT. It is translated as CASSLDPREVREFSHTDTQYF.

V usage is TRBV11-2 and J usage is TRBJ1-1, with a tentative D call TRBD1 (5 bases). Germline CDR1 and CDR2: SGHAT and FQNNGV. The CDR3 extends over 13 amino acids. V shed 5 bases and J shed 5 bases, with 12 bases lying between them. In DNA form, the CDR3 reads TGTGCCAGCAGCGCCGGTCCAGGGACTGAAGCTTTCTTT. Translated, it gives CASSAGPGTEAFF.

The chain links TRBV2 to TRBJ1-5, with 7 positions matching TRBD1. V lost 7 bases and J lost 6; bases outside the gene matches: 6. CDR1 and CDR2 (germline): SNHLY, FYNNEI. CDR3 size: 13 residues. In DNA form, the CDR3 reads TGTGCCAGCATGCTCACAGGGGTTCAGCCCCAGCATTTT. Translation: CASMLTGVQPQHF.

The gene calls are TRBV7-9 and TRBJ2-3; 12 positions agree with TRBD2. The CDR3 has 17 amino acids. The germline CDR1 and CDR2 sequences are SEHNR and FQNEAQ (reference sequence). The V gene end was trimmed by 1 base and the J gene end by 0 bases; junction bases not matched to a gene: 2. CDR3 amino acids: CASSLGTSGASTDTQYF. DNA of the CDR3: TGTGCCAGCAGCTTAGGGACTAGCGGGGCCAGCACAGATACGCAGTATTTT. The complete variable domain, with remaining parts taken from reference TRBV7-9 and TRBJ2-3, reads DTGVSQNPRHKITKRGQNVTFRCDPISEHNRLYWYRQTLGQGPEFLTYFQNEAQLEKSRLLSDRFSAERPKGSFSTLEIQRTEQGDSAMYLCASSLGTSGASTDTQYFGPGTRLTVL.

V and J are TRBV20-1 and TRBJ2-1; D is possibly TRBD1 (5 bases). The CDR3 covers 11 residues. V was pared by 6 bases and J by 10 bases, with 13 bases between. From germline, CDR1 is DFQATT and CDR2 SNEGSKA (reference sequence). The CDR3 spells CSAATRVEQFF. In DNA form, the CDR3 reads TGCAGTGCGGCCACCAGGGTCGAGCAGTTCTTC.

J is TRBJ2-1 and V is TRBV13, with 9 nucleotides matching TRBD2. Germline lookup yields CDR1 PRHDT and CDR2 FYEKMQ (reference sequence). The CDR3 has 15 residues. Unmatched junction bases numbered 3, after V lost 3 bases and J lost 3 bases. The DNA of the CDR3 is TGTGCCAGCAGCTTGGGTAGCGGGGGCTACAATGAGCAGTTCTTC. Translated: CASSLGSGGYNEQFF.

The chain combines TRBV18 with TRBJ2-7, with 9 bases lining up with TRBD1. V lost 3 bases and J lost 5; bases outside the gene matches: 11. Germline CDR1 KGHSH, CDR2 LQKENI. This CDR3 is built from 16 residues. In nucleotides, the CDR3 is TGTGCCAGCTCACCCTTAAGCGGGACAGGGATCCACGAGCAGTACTTC. Its protein product is CASSPLSGTGIHEQYF.

This chain joins TRBV19 and TRBJ1-1; TRBD1 aligns across 7 bases. The ends lost 4 bases at V and 11 bases at J; junction bases unmatched: 7. The CDR3 consists of 12 residues. Per germline, CDR1 LNHDA and CDR2 SQIVND (reference sequence). CDR3 amino acids: CASSTSTGDAFF. CDR3 bases: TGTGCCAGTAGTACCTCAACAGGGGATGCTTTCTTT.

The rearrangement uses TRBV9 and TRBJ2-3, with 10 nucleotides matching TRBD2. The length of the CDR3 is 15 residues. From germline, CDR1 is SGDLS and CDR2 YYNGEE. Trimming at V came to 2 bases and at J to 4 bases, leaving 4 bases not matched to a gene. In DNA form, the CDR3 reads TGTGCCAGCAGCGTTAGCGGGGGGCCTGCAGATACGCAGTATTTT. Residues: CASSVSGGPADTQYF.

The chain recombines TRBV4-3 with TRBJ2-1, with D possibly TRBD2 on 6 matching bases. The V gene's germline CDR1 is LGHNA and CDR2 YSLEER. The CDR3 totals 15 residues. Between the trimmed V and J ends, which lost 1 base and 5 bases, there was a span of 12 bases. CDR3 loop: CASSQVAGRDNEQFF. The CDR3 nucleotides read TGCGCCAGCAGCCAAGTGGCGGGAAGAGACAATGAGCAGTTCTTC.

The chain joins TRBV4-2 to TRBJ2-1; 12 bases match TRBD2. V gave up 4 bases and J gave up 4 bases; unmatched junction bases: 5. CDR1 is LGHNA and CDR2 is YNFKEQ in the germline V gene. The CDR3 has 16 residues. The CDR3 loop reads CASSPGLAGHYNEQFF. Here the CDR3 DNA reads TGTGCCAGCAGCCCGGGACTAGCGGGTCATTACAATGAGCAGTTCTTC.